This T cell receptor (beta chain) was documented in a study of cytomegalovirus exposure and HLA in healthy donors. Study findings and constraints: CMV serostatus was the sole immune exposure data available.

This CDR3 has 14 amino acids. CDR1 is LNHDA, CDR2 SQIVND, per germline (reference sequence). Deletions cut 5 bases from V and 7 bases from J, with 15 bases between. Primers included in the PCR were 60 Vbeta and 13 Jbeta primers. Here immunoSEQ multiplex PCR was the method, and the copy in TCRdb shows in-frame clones only, minus some. The table shows more than 200,000 clones, with 65% to 80% occurring only once. For this clone: Its antigen is not known.

Participants comprised healthy donors of bone marrow. Likely unrecorded immune exposures existed in these nominally healthy donors. The gene calls are TRBV19 and TRBJ2-1, with D possibly being TRBD1 (8 bases). The receptor comes from a girl aged 2 to 10 in good health and CMV-seronegative. Sequenced sample: PBMCs. CDR3 nucleotides: TGTGCCAGTAGTCTGGACAGGGAGGGTAATGAGCAGTTCTTC. This translates into CASSLDREGNEQFF. Filled out from reference TRBV19 and TRBJ2-1, the complete variable domain reads DGGITQSPKYLFRKEGQNVTLSCEQNLNHDAMYWYRQDPGQGLRLIYYSQIVNDFQKGDIAEGYSVSREKKESFPLTVTSAQKNPTAFYLCASSLDREGNEQFFGPGTRLTVL.